These 11 T cell receptor beta chains originate from one sample sequenced in a study of T cells in Graves' hyperthyroidism and ophthalmopathy. Amplified TCR beta CDR3 regions came from RNA transcripts. When the TCR CDR3 underwent first-round RT-PCR, the HTBI primer set was used. TCRdb independently ran MiXCR on the multiplex PCR reads; one entry per CDR3 protein. The sample has 350,000 or so distinct CDR3 sequences, roughly a fifth seen once. Sequencing used blood. Every receptor here comes from a woman aged 45-65 years with Graves' hyperthyroidism.

This clonotype was seen only a few times. This chain uses TRBV25-1 with TRBJ2-4; possible D gene TRBD1, 5 bases. The CDR3 is 16 residues long. V was pared by 5 bases and J by 3 bases, with 17 bases between. Per germline, CDR1 MGHDK and CDR2 SYGVNS. The CDR3 region is CASSTGPGRDKNIQYF. CDR3 coding DNA: TGTGCCAGCAGTACAGGCCCTGGACGAGACAAAAACATTCAGTACTTC.

The V call is TRBV18, the J call TRBJ1-6, with D maybe TRBD1 (5 bases). Germline V gene lookup returns CDR1 KGHSH and CDR2 LQKENI. The CDR3 is made up of 14 amino acids. Trimming took off 0 bases at V and 12 bases at J, with 12 bases between the two ends. CDR3 in DNA: TGTGCCAGCTCACCACCGGGTGCAGGGTTACCCCTCCACTTT. It translates to CASSPPGAGLPLHF.

This rearrangement joins TRBV2 to TRBJ2-7; TRBD1 matches 8 bases. V was pared by 6 bases and J by 4 bases, with 8 bases of the junction left unmatched. The CDR3 contains 14 residues. Germline assignment: CDR1 SNHLY and CDR2 FYNNEI. The CDR3 loop is CASSQDRVFYEQYF. The CDR3 DNA follows: TGTGCCAGCAGCCAGGACAGGGTGTTTTACGAGCAGTACTTC.

The rearrangement uses TRBV5-5 and TRBJ1-4; D remains ambiguous. The germline V gene encodes CDR1 SGHKS and CDR2 YYEKEE (reference sequence). This CDR3 has 15 residues. V shed 0 bases and J shed 0 bases, with 6 bases lying between them. The chain's CDR3 is CASSLERATNEKLFF. The CDR3 nucleotides read TGTGCCAGCAGCTTGGAGAGAGCAACTAATGAAAAACTGTTTTTT.

Written as DNA, the CDR3 is TGTGCCACCAGCATTGAGGGGGCAGGGGGGACCAAAAACATTCAGTACTTC. Translation: CATSIEGAGGTKNIQYF. The rearrangement links TRBV15 to TRBJ2-4, with D maybe TRBD1 (7 bases). CDR1 is LNHNV and CDR2 is YYDKDF in the germline V gene (reference sequence). This CDR3 is 17 amino acids long. Trimming removed 4 bases at V and 2 bases at J, with 18 bases between.

This clonotype was observed many times. CDR3 DNA sequence: TGCAGTGCTGTGGGACTAGCGGGAGGAAATGAGCAGTTCTTC. Its translation is CSAVGLAGGNEQFF. This rearrangement joins TRBV20-1 to TRBJ2-1, with 15 bases matching TRBD2. V shed 5 bases, J shed 7 bases, and the junction held 3 bases outside the gene matches. This CDR3 comprises 14 residues. Germline V gene lookup returns CDR1 DFQATT and CDR2 SNEGSKA (reference sequence).

The chain uses TRBV12-3 or TRBV12-4 and TRBJ2-5; 12 bases line up with TRBD2. J was trimmed by 5 bases and V by 6 bases; bases with no gene match: 4. This CDR3 is 14 amino acids long. The CDR3, as DNA: TGTGCCAGCAGAATCACTAGCGGGGGGGAGACCCAGTACTTC. Its translation is CASRITSGGETQYF.

The chain employs TRBV12-3 or TRBV12-4 and TRBJ2-2, with 8 bases fitting TRBD2. V gave up 5 bases and J gave up 4 bases; unmatched junction bases: 6. The CDR3 totals 15 residues. The CDR3 bases are TGTGCCAGCAGTATGGGACTAGGGAGCACCGGGGAGCTGTTTTTT. Translation: CASSMGLGSTGELFF.

The rearrangement joins TRBV28 to TRBJ1-5; 7 bases map to TRBD1. Germline CDR1 is MDHEN and CDR2 is SYDVKM. The CDR3 runs to 17 residues. Germline trimming cut 2 bases from V and 0 bases from J; bases unmatched to any gene: 7. The CDR3: CASSLRTGAYSNQPQHF. CDR3 DNA: TGTGCCAGCAGTTTAAGGACAGGAGCATATAGCAATCAGCCCCAGCATTTT.

This clonotype was counted ten times or more. The rearrangement uses TRBV7-3 and TRBJ1-1; tentatively, D is TRBD1 (5 bases). With 5 bases removed from V and 4 bases from J, the gap between germline ends came to 14 bases. Germline V gene lookup returns CDR1 SGHTA and CDR2 FQGTGA. CDR3 length: 14 residues. Here the CDR3 reads CASSLRGEGTEAFF. The CDR3 DNA reads as TGTGCCAGCAGCCTTCGAGGGGAGGGCACTGAAGCTTTCTTT.

This clonotype appeared a few times. The CDR3 sequence is CASSPRQILAKNIQYF. The DNA for the CDR3 is TGTGCCAGCAGTCCCCGACAGATACTAGCCAAAAACATTCAGTACTTC. The chain employs TRBV6-1 and TRBJ2-4; a weak D match, TRBD1 (5 bases). The germline V gene has CDR1 MNHNS and CDR2 SASEGT. The CDR3 runs 16 residues. V lost 5 bases to trimming and J lost 0 bases, with 14 bases between them.